This T cell receptor beta chain derives from a study of cytomegalovirus exposure and HLA in healthy donors. General study results and limits: Earlier results showed most TCR beta V segments being productive about 87% or about 30% of the time. The likely origin of a cluster of highly shared sequence variants was a sequencing artifact. Presence/absence comparisons presumed near-even sequencing depth among donors. Among TCR sequences, most were rare, though some public TCRs appeared in many donors.

The trim removed 5 bases at V and 4 bases at J, leaving 7 bases unmatched. There are 14 residues in the CDR3. CDR1 and CDR2 from the germline V gene are MNHNY and SVGAGI (reference sequence). The PCR made use of 60 Vbeta and 13 Jbeta primers. TCRdb's copy holds only in-frame clones and misses some; the assay was immunoSEQ multiplex PCR. The table shows around 190,000 clones, with roughly 80% occurring only once. A remark on this clone: The target antigen is unknown.

Sequencing was performed on PBMCs. The chain employs TRBV6-6 and TRBJ1-1, with 7 bases matching TRBD1. The source of this sequence is a woman aged 25 to 39 in good health and CMV-seronegative. CDR3 protein: CASSPRQGITEAFF. The CDR3 DNA follows: TGTGCCAGCAGTCCCCGACAGGGAATCACTGAAGCTTTCTTT.